Below are 8 T cell receptor beta chains sequenced from a single sample in a study of blood T cell repertoires in COVID-19. Generated by immunoSEQ multiplex PCR, the TCRdb table keeps only in-frame clones and is missing some. The sample has about 230,000 clones, roughly 80% seen once. The sample was peripheral blood. These receptors were obtained from a woman older than 75 with active or convalescent COVID-19.

The chain combines TRBV7-3 with TRBJ2-3; TRBD2 agrees at 8 bases. The CDR3 extends over 16 amino acids. Germline CDR1 is SGHTA and CDR2 is FQGTGA. V trimming: 0 bases; J trimming: 3 bases; junction bases outside the gene matches: 5. The CDR3 nucleotides are TGTGCCAGCAGCTTAACCAGCGGGGGTGGGACAGATACGCAGTATTTT. This encodes CASSLTSGGGTDTQYF.

The genes are TRBV7-2 and TRBJ2-7; 9 bases align to TRBD1. Germline V gene lookup returns CDR1 SGHTA and CDR2 FQGNSA. The CDR3 has 15 amino acids. The junction had 2 bases not matched to a gene; V was cut back by 2 bases and J by 0 bases. Written as DNA, the CDR3 is TGTGCCAGCAGCTTATCGACAGGGGGCTCCTACGAGCAGTACTTC. Protein product: CASSLSTGGSYEQYF.

As DNA, the CDR3 is TGTGCCAGCAGCTTGGCCGAGAGCTCCTACAATGAGCAGTTCTTC. It yields the protein CASSLAESSYNEQFF. V is TRBV5-5 and J is TRBJ2-1; D remains unclear. Per the germline V gene, CDR1 is SGHKS and CDR2 is YYEKEE (reference sequence). The CDR3 consists of 15 residues. V lost 0 bases and J 0 bases, leaving 7 bases between the germline ends.

The chain employs TRBV6-2 or TRBV6-3 and TRBJ2-5; 9 positions match TRBD2. J gave up 4 bases and V 5 bases, and 14 bases lay outside the gene matches. CDR1 MNHEY and CDR2 SVGEGT come from the germline V gene. This CDR3 region has 17 residues. The CDR3 region is CASSPAGRGGVRETQYF. In DNA form, the CDR3 reads TGTGCCAGCAGTCCCGCGGGGCGGGGGGGCGTTCGAGAGACCCAGTACTTC.

V is TRBV6-5 and J is TRBJ1-6; unclear D gene. V lost 5 bases, J lost 15 bases, and 17 bases lay in between. CDR1 and CDR2 (germline): MNHEY, SVGAGI. The CDR3 spans 13 residues. The CDR3 spells CASSTPKTGDLHF. The DNA of the CDR3 is TGTGCCAGCAGTACTCCGAAAACCGGGGACCTCCACTTT.

The chain joins TRBV25-1 to TRBJ2-7; 8 nucleotides match TRBD2. The CDR3 spans 15 residues. Per the germline V gene, CDR1 is MGHDK and CDR2 is SYGVNS. The V segment lost 4 bases and the J segment 3 bases; nucleotides outside the gene matches: 8. DNA for the CDR3: TGTGCCAGCAGTGCAACCGGGACTAGGAGCTACGAGCAGTACTTC. Protein sequence: CASSATGTRSYEQYF.

This clone was observed a few times. The gene calls are TRBV5-1 and TRBJ2-5; 9 bases are shared with TRBD1. There are 16 residues in the CDR3. Germline values: CDR1 SGHRS, CDR2 YFSETQ. The V gene end was trimmed by 4 bases and the J gene end by 4 bases; junction bases not matched to a gene: 11. CDR3 sequence reads: CASSVTLGQGGETQYF. In DNA, the CDR3 is TGCGCCAGCAGCGTGACCCTGGGACAGGGTGGAGAGACCCAGTACTTC.

For this clone: At the DNA level, this CDR3 is encoded by other sequences in the same sample as well. The gene calls are TRBV9 and TRBJ2-7, with a weak D call TRBD1 (6 bases). Per the germline V gene, CDR1 is SGDLS and CDR2 is YYNGEE. The length of the CDR3 is 15 residues. V dropped 0 bases and J dropped 2 bases, with 12 bases sitting between them. This chain's CDR3 is CASSVGGGTPYEQYF. The CDR3, as DNA: TGTGCCAGCAGCGTAGGAGGGGGTACCCCCTACGAGCAGTACTTC.